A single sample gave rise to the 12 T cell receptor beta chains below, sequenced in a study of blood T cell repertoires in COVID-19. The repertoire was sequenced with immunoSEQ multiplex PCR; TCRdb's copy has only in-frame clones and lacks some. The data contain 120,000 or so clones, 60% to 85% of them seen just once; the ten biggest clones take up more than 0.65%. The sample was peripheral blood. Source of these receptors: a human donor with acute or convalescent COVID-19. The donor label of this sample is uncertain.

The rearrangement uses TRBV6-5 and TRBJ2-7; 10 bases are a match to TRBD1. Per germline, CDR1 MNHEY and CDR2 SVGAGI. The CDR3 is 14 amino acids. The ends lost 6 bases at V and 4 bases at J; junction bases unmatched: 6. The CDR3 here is CASRLDRGLYEQYV. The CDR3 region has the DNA TGTGCCAGCAGATTAGACAGGGGGCTTTACGAGCAGTACGTC.

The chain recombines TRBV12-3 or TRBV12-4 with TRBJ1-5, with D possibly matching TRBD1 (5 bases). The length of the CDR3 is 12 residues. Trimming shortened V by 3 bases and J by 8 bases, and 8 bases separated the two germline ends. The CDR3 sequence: CASSFYRKPQHF. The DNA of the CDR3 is TGTGCCAGCAGTTTCTACAGGAAGCCCCAGCATTTT.

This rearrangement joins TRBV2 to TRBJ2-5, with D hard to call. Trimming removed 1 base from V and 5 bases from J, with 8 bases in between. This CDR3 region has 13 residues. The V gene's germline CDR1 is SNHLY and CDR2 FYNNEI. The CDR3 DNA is TGTGCCAGCAGTGAAGGACATGGGGAGACCCAGTACTTC. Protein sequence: CASSEGHGETQYF.

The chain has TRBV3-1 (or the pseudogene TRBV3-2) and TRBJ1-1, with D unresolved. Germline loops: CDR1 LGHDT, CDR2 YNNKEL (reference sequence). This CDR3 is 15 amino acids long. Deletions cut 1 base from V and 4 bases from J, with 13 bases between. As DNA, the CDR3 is TGTGCCAGCAGCCAAGTGCGGTTTTTGGGCACTGAAGCTTTCTTT. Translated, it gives CASSQVRFLGTEAFF.

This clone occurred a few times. CDR3 region: CASSLLRENTEAFF. CDR3 DNA: TGTGCCAGCAGCTTACTCCGGGAGAACACTGAAGCTTTCTTT. The rearrangement uses TRBV7-2 and TRBJ1-1, with D unresolved. Between the trimmed V and J ends, which lost 2 bases and 1 base, there was a span of 8 bases. This CDR3 region has 14 residues. The germline V gene has CDR1 SGHTA and CDR2 FQGNSA.

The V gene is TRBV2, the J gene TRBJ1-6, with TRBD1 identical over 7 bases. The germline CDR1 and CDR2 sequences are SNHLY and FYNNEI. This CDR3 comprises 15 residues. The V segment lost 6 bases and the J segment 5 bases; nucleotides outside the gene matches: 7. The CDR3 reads CASRAPQGDNSPLHF. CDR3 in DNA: TGTGCCAGCAGGGCACCTCAGGGGGATAATTCACCCCTCCACTTT.

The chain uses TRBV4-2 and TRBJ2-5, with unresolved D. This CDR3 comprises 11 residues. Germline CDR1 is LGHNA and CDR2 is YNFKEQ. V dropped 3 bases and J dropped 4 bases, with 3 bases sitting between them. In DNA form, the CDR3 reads TGTGCCAGCAGCCACGGAGAGACCCAGTACTTC. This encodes CASSHGETQYF.

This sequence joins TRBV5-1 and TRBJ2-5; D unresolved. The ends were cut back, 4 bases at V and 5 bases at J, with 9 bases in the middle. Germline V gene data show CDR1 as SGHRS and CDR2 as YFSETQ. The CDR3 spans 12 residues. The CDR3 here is CASSQDLETQYF. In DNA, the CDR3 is TGCGCCAGCAGCCAGGATCTGGAGACCCAGTACTTC.

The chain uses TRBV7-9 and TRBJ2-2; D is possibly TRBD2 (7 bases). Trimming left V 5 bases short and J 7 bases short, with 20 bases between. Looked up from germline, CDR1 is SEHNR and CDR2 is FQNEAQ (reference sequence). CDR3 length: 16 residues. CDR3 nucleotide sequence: TGTGCCAGCAGCCCGCCGGGGGGCCAGGGGATCGGGGAGCTGTTTTTT. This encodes CASSPPGGQGIGELFF.

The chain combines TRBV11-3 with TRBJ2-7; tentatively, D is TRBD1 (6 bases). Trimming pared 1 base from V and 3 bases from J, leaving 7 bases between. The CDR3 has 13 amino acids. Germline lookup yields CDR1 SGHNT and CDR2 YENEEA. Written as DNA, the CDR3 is TGTGCCAGCAGCTTAGGGGACAACTACGAGCAGTACTTC. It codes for CASSLGDNYEQYF.

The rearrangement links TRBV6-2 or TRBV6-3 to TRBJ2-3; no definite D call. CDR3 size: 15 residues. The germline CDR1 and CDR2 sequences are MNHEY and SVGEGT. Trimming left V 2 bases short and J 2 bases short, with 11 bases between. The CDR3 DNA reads TGTGCCAGCAGTTACGGGCTTATTCCCACAGATACGCAGTATTTT. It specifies CASSYGLIPTDTQYF.

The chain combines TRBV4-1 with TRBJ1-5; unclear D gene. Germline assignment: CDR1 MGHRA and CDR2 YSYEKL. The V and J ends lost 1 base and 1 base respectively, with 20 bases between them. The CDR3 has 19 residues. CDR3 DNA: TGCGCCAGCAGCCAAGGCCCGCAGCCCCCAGGATACAGCAATCAGCCCCAGCATTTT. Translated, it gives CASSQGPQPPGYSNQPQHF.